The clone carrying this T cell receptor (beta chain) was observed once. Its specificity is unknown. Libraries were prepared by immunoSEQ multiplex PCR; TCRdb keeps only in-frame clonotypes and omits some of them. The sample includes over 50,000 clones, 83% of them seen just once. These data belong to a study of siplizumab effects on memory and regulatory T cells. General study points: No assignable naive or memory phenotype existed for roughly 80-95% of proliferating CD4+ or CD8+ clones. Whether proliferating Tregs in siplizumab cultures suppress was not functionally confirmed. Both greater diversity than memory cells and a major contribution to the alloresponse seemed to characterize naive T cells.

CDR1 is LNHDA, CDR2 SQIVND, per germline (reference sequence). The ends were cut back, 5 bases at V and 14 bases at J, with 13 bases in the middle. The CDR3 totals 11 residues. The origin of this receptor is a human donor in good health. The V gene is TRBV19, the J gene TRBJ2-1; possible D gene TRBD1, 6 bases. Sequencing was performed on memory CD4+ T cells sorted from blood. The CDR3 here is CASSGDRSKFF. The CDR3 region has the DNA TGTGCCAGTAGTGGTGACAGGTCGAAGTTCTTC. Full variable domain (outside the CDR3, taken from reference TRBV19 and TRBJ2-1): DGGITQSPKYLFRKEGQNVTLSCEQNLNHDAMYWYRQDPGQGLRLIYYSQIVNDFQKGDIAEGYSVSREKKESFPLTVTSAQKNPTAFYLCASSGDRSKFFGPGTRLTVL.